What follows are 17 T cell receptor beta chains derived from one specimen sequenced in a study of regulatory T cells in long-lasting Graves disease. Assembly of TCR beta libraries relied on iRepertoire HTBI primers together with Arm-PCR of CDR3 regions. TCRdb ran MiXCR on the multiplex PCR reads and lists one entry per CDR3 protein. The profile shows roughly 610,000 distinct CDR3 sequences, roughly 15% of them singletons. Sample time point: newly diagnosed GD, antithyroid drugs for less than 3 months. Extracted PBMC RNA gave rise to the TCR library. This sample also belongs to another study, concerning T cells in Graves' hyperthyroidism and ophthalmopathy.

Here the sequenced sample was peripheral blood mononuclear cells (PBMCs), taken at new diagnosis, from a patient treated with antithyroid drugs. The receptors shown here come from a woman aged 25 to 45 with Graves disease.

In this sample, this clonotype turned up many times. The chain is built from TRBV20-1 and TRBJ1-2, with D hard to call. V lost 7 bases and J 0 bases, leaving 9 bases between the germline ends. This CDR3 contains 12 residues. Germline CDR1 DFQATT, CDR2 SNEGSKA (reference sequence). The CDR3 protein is CSVEDPNYGYTF. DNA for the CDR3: TGCAGTGTTGAAGATCCTAACTATGGCTACACCTTC.

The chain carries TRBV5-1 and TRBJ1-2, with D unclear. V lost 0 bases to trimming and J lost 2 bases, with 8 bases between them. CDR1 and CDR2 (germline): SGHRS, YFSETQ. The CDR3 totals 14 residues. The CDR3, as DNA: TGCGCCAGCAGCTTGGGCCGGGTAAACTATGGCTACACCTTC. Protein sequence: CASSLGRVNYGYTF.

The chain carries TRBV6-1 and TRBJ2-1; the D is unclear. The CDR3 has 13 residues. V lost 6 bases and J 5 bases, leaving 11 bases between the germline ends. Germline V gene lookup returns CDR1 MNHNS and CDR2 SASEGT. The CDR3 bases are TGTGCCAGCAGGGACGGTTGGGACAATGAGCAGTTCTTC. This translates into CASRDGWDNEQFF.

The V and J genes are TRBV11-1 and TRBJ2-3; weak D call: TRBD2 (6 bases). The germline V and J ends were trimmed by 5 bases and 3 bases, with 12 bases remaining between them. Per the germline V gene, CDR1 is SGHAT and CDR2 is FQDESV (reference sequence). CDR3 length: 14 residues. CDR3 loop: CASSQAGSTDTQYF. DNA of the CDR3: TGTGCCAGCAGCCAAGCGGGCAGTACAGATACGCAGTATTTT.

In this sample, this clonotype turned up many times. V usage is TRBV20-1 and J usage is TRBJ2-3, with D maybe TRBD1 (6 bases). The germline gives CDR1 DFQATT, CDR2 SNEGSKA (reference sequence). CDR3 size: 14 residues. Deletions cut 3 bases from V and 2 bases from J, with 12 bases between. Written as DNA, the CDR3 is TGCAGTGCTAGCGCAGGGGACCTCACAGATACGCAGTATTTT. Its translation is CSASAGDLTDTQYF.

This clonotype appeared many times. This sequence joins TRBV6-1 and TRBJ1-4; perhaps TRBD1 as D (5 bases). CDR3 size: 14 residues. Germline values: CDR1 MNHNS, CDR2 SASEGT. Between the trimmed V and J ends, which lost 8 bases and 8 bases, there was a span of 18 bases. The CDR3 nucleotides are TGTGCCAGCGGGGGACGGACCGCGGGGGAAAAACTGTTTTTT. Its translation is CASGGRTAGEKLFF.

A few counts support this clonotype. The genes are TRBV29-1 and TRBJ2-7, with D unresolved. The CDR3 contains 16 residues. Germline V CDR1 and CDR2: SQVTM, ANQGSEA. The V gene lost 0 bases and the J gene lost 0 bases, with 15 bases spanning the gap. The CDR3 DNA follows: TGCAGCGTTGAAGATACCGACCGAAAAGCCTCCTACGAGCAGTACTTC. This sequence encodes CSVEDTDRKASYEQYF.

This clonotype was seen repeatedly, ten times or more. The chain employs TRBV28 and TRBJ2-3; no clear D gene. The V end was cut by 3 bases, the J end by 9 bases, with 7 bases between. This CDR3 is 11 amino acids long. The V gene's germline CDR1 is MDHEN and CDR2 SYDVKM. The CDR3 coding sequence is TGTGCCAGCAGTTTGGTAGGGACGCAGTATTTT. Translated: CASSLVGTQYF.

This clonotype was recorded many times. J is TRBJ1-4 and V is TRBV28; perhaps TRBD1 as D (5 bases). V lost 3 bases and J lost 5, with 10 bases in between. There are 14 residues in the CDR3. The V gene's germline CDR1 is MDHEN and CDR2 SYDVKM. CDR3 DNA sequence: TGTGCCAGCAGTTTTACCGGGGGAAATGAAAAACTGTTTTTT. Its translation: CASSFTGGNEKLFF.

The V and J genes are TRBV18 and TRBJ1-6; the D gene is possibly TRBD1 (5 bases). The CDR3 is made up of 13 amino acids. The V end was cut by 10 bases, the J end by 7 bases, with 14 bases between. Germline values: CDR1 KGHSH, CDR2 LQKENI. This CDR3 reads CATQPTENSPLHF. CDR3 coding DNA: TGTGCCACCCAACCGACAGAAAATTCACCCCTCCACTTT.

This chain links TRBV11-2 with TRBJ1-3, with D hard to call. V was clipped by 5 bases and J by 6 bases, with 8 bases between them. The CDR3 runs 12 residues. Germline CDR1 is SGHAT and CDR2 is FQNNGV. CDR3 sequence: CASSHTTNTIYF. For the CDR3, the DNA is TGTGCCAGCAGCCACACCACAAACACCATATATTTT.

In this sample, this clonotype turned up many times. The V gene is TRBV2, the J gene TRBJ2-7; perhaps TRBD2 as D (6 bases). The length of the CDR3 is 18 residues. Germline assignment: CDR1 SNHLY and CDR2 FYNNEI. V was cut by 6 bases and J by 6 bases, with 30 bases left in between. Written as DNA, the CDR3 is TGTGCCAGCAGAGGCCTCTCCGGCGCGGGGACTGTGTGGGGCGAGCAGTACTTC. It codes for CASRGLSGAGTVWGEQYF. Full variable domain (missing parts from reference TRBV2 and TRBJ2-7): EPEVTQTPSHQVTQMGQEVILRCVPISNHLYFYWYRQILGQKVEFLVSFYNNEISEKSEIFDDQFSVERPDGSNFTLKIRSTKLEDSAMYFCASRGLSGAGTVWGEQYFGPGTRLTVT.

The CDR3 DNA reads TGCGCCAGCAGCCAAGATCGGGGCGGGACAGGGGTCTCACCCCTCCACTTT. Amino acid sequence: CASSQDRGGTGVSPLHF. The chain couples TRBV4-1 to TRBJ1-6, with 10 bases identical to TRBD1. Germline V lookup: CDR1 MGHRA, CDR2 YSYEKL. The CDR3 totals 17 residues. V lost 0 bases, J lost 10 bases, and 9 bases stayed unmatched.

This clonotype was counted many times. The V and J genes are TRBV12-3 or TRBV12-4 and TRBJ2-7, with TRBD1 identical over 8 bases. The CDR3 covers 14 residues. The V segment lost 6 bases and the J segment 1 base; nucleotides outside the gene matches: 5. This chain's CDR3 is CASRNTGGSYEQYF. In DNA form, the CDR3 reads TGTGCCAGCAGAAACACAGGGGGTTCCTACGAGCAGTACTTC.

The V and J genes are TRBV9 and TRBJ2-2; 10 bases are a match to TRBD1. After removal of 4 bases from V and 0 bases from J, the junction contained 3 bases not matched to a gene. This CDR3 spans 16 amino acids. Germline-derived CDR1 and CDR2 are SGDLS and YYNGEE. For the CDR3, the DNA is TGTGCCAGCAGCCGGGACAGGGGCGCGAACACCGGGGAGCTGTTTTTT. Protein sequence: CASSRDRGANTGELFF.

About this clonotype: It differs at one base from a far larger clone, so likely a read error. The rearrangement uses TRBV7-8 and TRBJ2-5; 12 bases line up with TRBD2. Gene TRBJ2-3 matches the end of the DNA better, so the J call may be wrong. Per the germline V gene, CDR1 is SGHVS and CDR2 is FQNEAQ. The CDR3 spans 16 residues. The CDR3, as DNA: TGTGCCAGCAGCCCCCTAGCGGGAGGGGGGTCAGATGCGCAGTATTTT. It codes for CASSPLAGGGSDAQYF.

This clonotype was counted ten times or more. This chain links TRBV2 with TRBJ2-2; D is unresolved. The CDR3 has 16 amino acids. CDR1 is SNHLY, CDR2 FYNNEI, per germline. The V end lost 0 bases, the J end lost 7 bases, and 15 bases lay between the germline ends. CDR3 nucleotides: TGTGCCAGCAGTGAAGCGAGGCAGATCCCTCTCGGGGAGCTGTTTTTT. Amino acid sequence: CASSEARQIPLGELFF.